This TCR beta chain originates from a study of shared clonotypes between healthy human individuals. Study-wide findings and caveats: Represented genetic and exposure-history diversity was restricted by having few donors. Against clonotypes common to all four donors, non-shared ones had lower generation probabilities.

Naive CD8 isolation took CD45RO-negative cells positively selected for CCR7 and excluded terminally differentiated effector memory CD45RA+ cells. The germline V and J ends were trimmed by 4 bases and 4 bases, with 14 bases remaining between them. Looked up from germline, CDR1 is SGHAT and CDR2 is FQNNGV. This CDR3 contains 14 residues. Comment on this clone: The target antigen is unknown.

The run depth of the assay was deep. Produced via immunoSEQ multiplex PCR; TCRdb's table is partial and in-frame only. Here the sample spans approximately 2,200,000 clones, roughly 91% being singletons. Sequencing input: naive CD8+ T cells from PBMCs. This sequence joins TRBV11-2 and TRBJ2-7; D remains ambiguous. The sequence came from a man between 18 and 29 years old in good health. Some clones in this sample may be carry-over from other donors' samples. CDR3 in DNA: TGTGCCAGCAGCTCCCCAACGTCCCTTTACGAGCAGTACTTC. The encoded protein is CASSSPTSLYEQYF.